The source of this T cell receptor beta chain is a study of patients and donors after allogeneic stem cell transplantation. MiXCR, run by TCRdb on the RT-PCR reads, gives a single entry per CDR3 protein. The sample includes 25,000 to 35,000 distinct CDR3 sequences, about 6.8% of them seen just once. The V and J ends lost 2 bases and 0 bases respectively, with 14 bases between them. This CDR3 spans 16 amino acids. Germline V gene sequence: CDR1 PRHDT, CDR2 FYEKMQ (reference sequence). Sequencing was carried out using blood, either unsorted or a sorted T cell fraction (not recorded which). V gene TRBV13 combines with J gene TRBJ2-7; tentative D call: TRBD1 (6 bases). The sequence was collected from a human donor who was either an allogeneic HSCT recipient or a stem cell or donor lymphocyte infusion donor (not recorded which). It is not recorded whose cells these are; they may come from a transplant donor. Here the CDR3 DNA reads TGTGCCAGCAGCTTAACTTGGCAGGGGACCTCCTACGAGCAGTACTTC. Encoded protein: CASSLTWQGTSYEQYF. Variable domain in full (rest from reference TRBV13 and TRBJ2-7): AAGVIQSPRHLIKEKRETATLKCYPIPRHDTVYWYQQGPGQDPQFLISFYEKMQSDKGSIPDRFSAQQFSDYHSELNMSSLELGDSALYFCASSLTWQGTSYEQYFGPGTRLTVT.